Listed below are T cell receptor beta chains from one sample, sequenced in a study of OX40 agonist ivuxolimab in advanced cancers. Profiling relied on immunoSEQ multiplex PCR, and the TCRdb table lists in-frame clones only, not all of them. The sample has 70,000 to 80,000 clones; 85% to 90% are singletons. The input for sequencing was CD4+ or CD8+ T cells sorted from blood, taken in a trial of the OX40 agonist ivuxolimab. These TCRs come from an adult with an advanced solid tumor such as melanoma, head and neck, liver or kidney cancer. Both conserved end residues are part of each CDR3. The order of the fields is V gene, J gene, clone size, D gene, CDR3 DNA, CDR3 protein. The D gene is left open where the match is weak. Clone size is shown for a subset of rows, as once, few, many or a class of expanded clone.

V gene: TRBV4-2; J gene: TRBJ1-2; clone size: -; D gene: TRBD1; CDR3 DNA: TGTGCCAGCAGCCCCTTTAAAGACAGGGAGGATGGCTACACCTTC; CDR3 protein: CASSPFKDREDGYTF
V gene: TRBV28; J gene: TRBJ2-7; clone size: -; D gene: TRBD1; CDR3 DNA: TGTGCCAGCAGTTTATCTGGGACAGGGGGCTCCTACGAGCAGTACTTC; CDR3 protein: CASSLSGTGGSYEQYF
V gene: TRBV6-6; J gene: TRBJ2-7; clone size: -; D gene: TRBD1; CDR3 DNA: TGTGCCAGCAGTCAGACAGGGAGCTCCTACGAGCAGTACTTC; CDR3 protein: CASSQTGSSYEQYF
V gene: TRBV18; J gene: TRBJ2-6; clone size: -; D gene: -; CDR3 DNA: TGTGCCAGCTCACCATTAACAGGATCATCTGGGGCCAACGTCCTGACTTTC; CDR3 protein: CASSPLTGSSGANVLTF
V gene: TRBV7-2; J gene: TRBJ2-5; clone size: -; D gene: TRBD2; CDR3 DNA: TGTGCCAGCAGCGGGCCGGGAGGGGAGACCCAGTACTTC; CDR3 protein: CASSGPGGETQYF
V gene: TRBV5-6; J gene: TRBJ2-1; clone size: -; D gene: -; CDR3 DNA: TGTGCCAGCATCGCCCAGGGGCAGCTCTGGTACAATGAGCAGTTCTTC; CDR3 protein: CASIAQGQLWYNEQFF
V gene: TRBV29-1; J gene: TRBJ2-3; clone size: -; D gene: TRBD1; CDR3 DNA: TGCAGCGTAGACAGGGGAAGCACAGATACGCAGTATTTT; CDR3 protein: CSVDRGSTDTQYF
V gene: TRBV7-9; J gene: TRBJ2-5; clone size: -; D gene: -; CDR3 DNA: TGTGCCAGCAGCTACGCACCGGACAGTCTCCAAGAGACCCAGTACTTC; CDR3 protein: CASSYAPDSLQETQYF
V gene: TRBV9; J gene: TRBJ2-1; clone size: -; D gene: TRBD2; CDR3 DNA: TGTGCCAGCAGCGTCGTAGCGGGACCGAACTCCAATGAGCAGTTCTTC; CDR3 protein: CASSVVAGPNSNEQFF
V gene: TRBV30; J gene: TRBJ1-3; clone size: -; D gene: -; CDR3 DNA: TGTGCCTGGAGTAAAGACAGTTTTGTGGACACCATATATTTT; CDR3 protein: CAWSKDSFVDTIYF
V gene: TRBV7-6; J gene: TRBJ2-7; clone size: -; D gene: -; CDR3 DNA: TGTGCCAGCAGCACAGGGGGCGGACACAAGAGCGGGAGGGCCTTCCACGAGCAGTACTTC; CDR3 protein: CASSTGGGHKSGRAFHEQYF
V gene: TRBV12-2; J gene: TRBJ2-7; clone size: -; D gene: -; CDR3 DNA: TGTGCAAGTCGCCCAAGCCCCGACGGCGTCGTCTACGAGCAGTACTTC; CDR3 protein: CASRPSPDGVVYEQYF
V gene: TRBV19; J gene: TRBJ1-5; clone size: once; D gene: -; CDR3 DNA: TGTGCCAGTAGTATAGCAGGGTCCAATCAGCCCCAGCATTTT; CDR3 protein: CASSIAGSNQPQHF
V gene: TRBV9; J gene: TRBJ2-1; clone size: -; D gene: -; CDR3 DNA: TGTGCCAGCAGCGTAGTCGGTTACAATGAGCAGTTCTTC; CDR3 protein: CASSVVGYNEQFF
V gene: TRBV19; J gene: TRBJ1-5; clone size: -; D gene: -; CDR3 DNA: TGTGCCAGTGAGTACAGGGATCGACAGCCCCAGCATTTT; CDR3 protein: CASEYRDRQPQHF
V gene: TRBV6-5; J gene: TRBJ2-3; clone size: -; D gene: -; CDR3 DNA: TGTGCCGCCAAACACGGGATAGGTACGCAGTATTTT; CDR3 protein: CAAKHGIGTQYF
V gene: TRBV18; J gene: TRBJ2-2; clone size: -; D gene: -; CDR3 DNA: TGTGCCAGCTCACCAATCCGGGCCCAGAACACCGGGGAGCTGTTTTTT; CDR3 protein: CASSPIRAQNTGELFF
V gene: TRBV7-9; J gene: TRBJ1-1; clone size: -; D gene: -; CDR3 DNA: TGTGCCAGCAGCTTAGGGATCGGCAGGGAGTTT; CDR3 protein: CASSLGIGREF
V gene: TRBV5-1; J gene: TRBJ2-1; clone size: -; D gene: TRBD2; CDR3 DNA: TGCGCCAGCAGTTCCCGGAGCGGGAGTGTCTCTAATGAGCAGTTCTTC; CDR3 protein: CASSSRSGSVSNEQFF
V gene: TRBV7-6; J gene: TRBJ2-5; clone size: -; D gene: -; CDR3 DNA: TGTGCCAGCAGCTTAGGAACGGGAGTCGGGGAGACCCAGTACTTC; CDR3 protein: CASSLGTGVGETQYF
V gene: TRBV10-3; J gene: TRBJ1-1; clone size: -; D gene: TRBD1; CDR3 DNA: TGTGCCATCAGTGAGAAAGGGACAGGGGGCGCCCGGAACACTGAAGCTTTCTTT; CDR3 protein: CAISEKGTGGARNTEAFF
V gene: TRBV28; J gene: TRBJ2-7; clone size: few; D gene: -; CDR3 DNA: TGTGCCAGCAGTTTAGCAGGGAACCACGAGCAGTACTTC; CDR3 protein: CASSLAGNHEQYF
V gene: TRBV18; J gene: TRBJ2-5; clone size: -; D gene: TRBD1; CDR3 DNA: TGTGCCAGCTCAACAGGGGGCCAAGAGACCCAGTACTTC; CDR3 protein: CASSTGGQETQYF
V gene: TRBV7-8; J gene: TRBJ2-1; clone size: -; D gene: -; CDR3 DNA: TGTGCCAGCAGCTTGGGGAGGGGGCTCAATGAGCAGTTCTTC; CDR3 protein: CASSLGRGLNEQFF
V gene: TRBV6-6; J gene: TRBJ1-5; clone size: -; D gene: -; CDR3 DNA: TGTGCCAGCAGTTACATTAGTCAGCCCCAGCATTTT; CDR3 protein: CASSYISQPQHF
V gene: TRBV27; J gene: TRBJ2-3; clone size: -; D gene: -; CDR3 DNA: TGTGCCAGCAGTTTAAGGACGCCCACAGATACGCAGTATTTT; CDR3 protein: CASSLRTPTDTQYF
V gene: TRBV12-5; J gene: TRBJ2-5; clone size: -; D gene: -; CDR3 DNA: TGTGCTAGTGCGTCCCGGTGGTTAGGAGAGACCCAGTACTTC; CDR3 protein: CASASRWLGETQYF
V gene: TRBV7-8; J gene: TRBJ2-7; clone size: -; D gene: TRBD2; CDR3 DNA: TGTGCCAGCAGCTTAGTCGGGCTAGCGGCCCCCCAGGAGCAGTACTTC; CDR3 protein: CASSLVGLAAPQEQYF
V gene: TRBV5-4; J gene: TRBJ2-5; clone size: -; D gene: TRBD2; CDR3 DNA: TGTGCCAGCACCTACGGGGGGGAGAAAGAGACCCAGTACTTC; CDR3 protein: CASTYGGEKETQYF
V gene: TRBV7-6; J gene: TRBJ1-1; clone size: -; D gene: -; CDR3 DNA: TGTGCCAGCAGCCGGGGACAGAACACTGAAGCTTTCTTT; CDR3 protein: CASSRGQNTEAFF
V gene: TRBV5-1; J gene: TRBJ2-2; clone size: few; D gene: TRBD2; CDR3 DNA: TGCGCCAGCAGCCCGATGGGCGCGGGGGAAACCGGGGAGCTGTTTTTT; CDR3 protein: CASSPMGAGETGELFF
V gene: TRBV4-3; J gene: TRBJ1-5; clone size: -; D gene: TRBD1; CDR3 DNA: TGCGCCAGCGCCCCGGGACAGGGATACAATCAGCCCCAGCATTTT; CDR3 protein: CASAPGQGYNQPQHF
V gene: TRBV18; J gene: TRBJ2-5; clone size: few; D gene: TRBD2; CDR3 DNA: TGTGCCAGCTCACCAACGGCCCTAGCGGGATCGGGGGAGACCCAGTACTTC; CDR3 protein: CASSPTALAGSGETQYF
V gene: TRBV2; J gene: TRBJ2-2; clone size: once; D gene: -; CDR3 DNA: TGTGCCAGCAGTGGGGAAATCGGGGAGCTGTTTTTT; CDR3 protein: CASSGEIGELFF
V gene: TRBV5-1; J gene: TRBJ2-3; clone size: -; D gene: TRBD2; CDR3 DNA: TGCGCCAGCACAAGAGCCGGGACTAGTTATGAGGGGGATACGCAGTATTTT; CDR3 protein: CASTRAGTSYEGDTQYF
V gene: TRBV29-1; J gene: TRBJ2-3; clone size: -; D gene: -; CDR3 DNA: TGCAGCGTTGACAGTAGCACAGATACGCAGTATTTT; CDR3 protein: CSVDSSTDTQYF
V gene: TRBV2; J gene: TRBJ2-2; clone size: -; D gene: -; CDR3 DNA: TGTGCCAGCAGTTCATGGGGCACCGGGGAGCTGTTTTTT; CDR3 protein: CASSSWGTGELFF